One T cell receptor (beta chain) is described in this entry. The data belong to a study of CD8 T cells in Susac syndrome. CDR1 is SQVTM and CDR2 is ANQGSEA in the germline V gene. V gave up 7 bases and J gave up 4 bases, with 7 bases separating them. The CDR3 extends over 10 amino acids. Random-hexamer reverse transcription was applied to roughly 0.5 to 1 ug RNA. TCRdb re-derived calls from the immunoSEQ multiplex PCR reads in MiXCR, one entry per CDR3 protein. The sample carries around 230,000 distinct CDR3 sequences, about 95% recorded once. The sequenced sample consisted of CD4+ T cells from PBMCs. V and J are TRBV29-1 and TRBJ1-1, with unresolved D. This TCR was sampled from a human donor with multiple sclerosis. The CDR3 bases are TGCAGCGGGCAGGTCACTGAAGCTTTCTTT. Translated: CSGQVTEAFF.